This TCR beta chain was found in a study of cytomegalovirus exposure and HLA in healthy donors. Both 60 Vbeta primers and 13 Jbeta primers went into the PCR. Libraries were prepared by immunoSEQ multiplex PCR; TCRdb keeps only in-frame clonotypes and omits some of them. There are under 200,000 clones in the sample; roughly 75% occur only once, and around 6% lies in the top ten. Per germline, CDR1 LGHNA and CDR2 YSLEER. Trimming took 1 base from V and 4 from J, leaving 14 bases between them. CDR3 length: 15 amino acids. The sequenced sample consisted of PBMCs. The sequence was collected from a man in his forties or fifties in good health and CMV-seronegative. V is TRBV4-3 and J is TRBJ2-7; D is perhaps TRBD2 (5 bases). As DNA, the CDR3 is TGCGCCAGCAGCCAAGTCTGGGCCGGGGAATACGAGCAGTACTTC. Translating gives CASSQVWAGEYEQYF.